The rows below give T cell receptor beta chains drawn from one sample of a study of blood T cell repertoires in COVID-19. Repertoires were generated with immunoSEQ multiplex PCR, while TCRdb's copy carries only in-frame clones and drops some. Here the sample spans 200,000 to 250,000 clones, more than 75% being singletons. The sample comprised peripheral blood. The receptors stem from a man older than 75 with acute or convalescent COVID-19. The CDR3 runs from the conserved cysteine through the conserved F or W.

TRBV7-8	CASSLGGSQDMSF
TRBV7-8	CASSLVGVEETQYF
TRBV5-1	CASRPDRGSTTGELFF
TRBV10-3	CAISEGTSGGGTIQYF
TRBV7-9	CASSLARDGSPLHF
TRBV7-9	CASSKGGWGTEAFF
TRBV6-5	CASSRFPGELFF
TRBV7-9	CASSLVGRGQGYGNEQFF
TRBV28	CASSFGGPYEQYF
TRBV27	CASTLTGGATNEKLFF
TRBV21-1	CASSTPWQGAGETQYF
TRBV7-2	CASSLALSSGYNEQFF
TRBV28	CASSSGIAEQFF
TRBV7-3	CASSPAGGAYEQYF
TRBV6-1	CASSDGLRGQPQHF
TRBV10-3	CAISGAAGGVTDTQYF
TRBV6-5	CASSWVRGPENIQYF